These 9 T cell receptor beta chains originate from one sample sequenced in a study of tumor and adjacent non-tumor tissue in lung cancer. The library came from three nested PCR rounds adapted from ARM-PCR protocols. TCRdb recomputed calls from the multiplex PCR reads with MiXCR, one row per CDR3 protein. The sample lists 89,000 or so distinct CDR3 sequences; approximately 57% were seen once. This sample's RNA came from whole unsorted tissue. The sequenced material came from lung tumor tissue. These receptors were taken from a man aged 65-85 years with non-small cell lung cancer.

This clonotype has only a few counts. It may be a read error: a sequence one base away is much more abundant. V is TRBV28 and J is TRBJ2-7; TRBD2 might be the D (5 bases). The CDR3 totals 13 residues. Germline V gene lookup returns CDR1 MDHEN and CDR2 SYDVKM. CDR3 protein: CASSLPGLTELYF. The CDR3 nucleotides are TGTGCCAGCAGTTTGCCCGGACTTACCGAGCTGTACTTC.

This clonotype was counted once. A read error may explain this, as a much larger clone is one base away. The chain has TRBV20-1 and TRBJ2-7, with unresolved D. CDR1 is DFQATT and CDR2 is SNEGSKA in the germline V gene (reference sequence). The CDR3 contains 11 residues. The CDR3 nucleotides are TGCAATGCTAGTGTCACCTACGAGCAGTACTTC. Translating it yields CNASVTYEQYF.

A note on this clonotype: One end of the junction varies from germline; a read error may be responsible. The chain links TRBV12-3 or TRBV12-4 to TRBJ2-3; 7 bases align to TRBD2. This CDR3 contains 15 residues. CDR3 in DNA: TGTGCCAGCAGTAGCCCGGGACTACTAGCAGATACGCAGTATTTC. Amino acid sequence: CASSSPGLLADTQYF.

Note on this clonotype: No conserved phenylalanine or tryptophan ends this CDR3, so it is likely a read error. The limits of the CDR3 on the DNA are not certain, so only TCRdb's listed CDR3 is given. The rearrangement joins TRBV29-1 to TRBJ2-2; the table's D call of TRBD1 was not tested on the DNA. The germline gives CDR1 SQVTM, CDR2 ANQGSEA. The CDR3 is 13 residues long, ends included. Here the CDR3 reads CGVPGTEGGELFL.

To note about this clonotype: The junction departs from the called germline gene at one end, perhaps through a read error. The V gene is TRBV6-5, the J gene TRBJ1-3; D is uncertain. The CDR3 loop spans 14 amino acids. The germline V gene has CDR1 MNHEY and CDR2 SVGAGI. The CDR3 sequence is CASTYTGSENTIYF. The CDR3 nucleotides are TGTGCCAGCACTTACACGGGCTCTGAAAACACCATATATTTT.

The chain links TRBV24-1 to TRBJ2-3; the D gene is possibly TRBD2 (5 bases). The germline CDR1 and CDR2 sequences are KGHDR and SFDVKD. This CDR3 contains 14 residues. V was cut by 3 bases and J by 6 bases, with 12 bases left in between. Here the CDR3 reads CATSDTSGGDTQYF. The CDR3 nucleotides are TGTGCCACCAGTGATACGAGCGGCGGGGATACGCAGTATTTT.

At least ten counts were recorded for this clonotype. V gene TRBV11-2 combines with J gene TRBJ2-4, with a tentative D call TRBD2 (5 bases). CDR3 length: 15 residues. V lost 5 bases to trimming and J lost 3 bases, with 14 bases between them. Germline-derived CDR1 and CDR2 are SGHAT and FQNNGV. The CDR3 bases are TGTGCCAGCAGCCCACTAGACCTTGGCAAAAACATTCAGTACTTC. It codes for CASSPLDLGKNIQYF.

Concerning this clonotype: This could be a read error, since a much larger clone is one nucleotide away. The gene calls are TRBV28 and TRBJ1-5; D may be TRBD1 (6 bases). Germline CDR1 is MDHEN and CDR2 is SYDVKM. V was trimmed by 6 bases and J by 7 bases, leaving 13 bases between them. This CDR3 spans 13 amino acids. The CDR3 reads CASRTGSVQPQHF. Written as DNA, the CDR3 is TGTGCCAGCAGAACAGGGTCGGTGCAGCCCCAGCATTTT. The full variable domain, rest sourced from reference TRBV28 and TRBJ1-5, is DVKVTQSSRYLVKRTGEKVFLECVQDMDHENMFWYRQDPGLGLRLIYFSYDVKMKEKGDIPEGYSVSREKKERFSLILESASTNQTSMYLCASRTGSVQPQHFGDGTRLSIL.

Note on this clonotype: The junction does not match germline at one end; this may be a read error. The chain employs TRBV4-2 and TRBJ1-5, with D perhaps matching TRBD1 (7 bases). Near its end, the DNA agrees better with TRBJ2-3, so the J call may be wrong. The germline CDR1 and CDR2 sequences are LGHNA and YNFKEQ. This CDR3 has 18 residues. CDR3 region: CVSSQGRMQGVSNQPQYF. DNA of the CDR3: TGTGTCAGCAGCCAAGGGAGGATGCAGGGGGTGAGCAATCAGCCCCAGTATTTT.